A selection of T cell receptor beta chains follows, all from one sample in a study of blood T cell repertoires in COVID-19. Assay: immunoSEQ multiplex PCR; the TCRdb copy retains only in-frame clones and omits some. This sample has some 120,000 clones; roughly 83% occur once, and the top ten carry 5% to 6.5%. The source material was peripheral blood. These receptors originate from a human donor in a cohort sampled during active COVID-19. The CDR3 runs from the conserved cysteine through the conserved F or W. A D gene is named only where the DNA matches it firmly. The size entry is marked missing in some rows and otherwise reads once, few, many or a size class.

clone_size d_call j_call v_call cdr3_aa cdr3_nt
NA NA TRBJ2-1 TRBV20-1 CSASPYRGGEQFF TGCAGTGCTAGTCCCTACAGGGGAGGTGAGCAGTTCTTC
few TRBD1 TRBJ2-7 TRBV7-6 CASSPGGTGAYEQYF TGTGCCAGCAGCCCTGGCGGGACAGGAGCCTACGAGCAGTACTTC
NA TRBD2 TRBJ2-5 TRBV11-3 CASSSGTSGWSDRETQYF TGTGCCAGCAGCTCCGGGACTAGCGGGTGGAGTGACCGAGAGACCCAGTACTTC
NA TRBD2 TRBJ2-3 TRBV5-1 CASSLSRTSGSTDTQYF TGCGCCAGCTCCCTCTCAAGGACTAGCGGATCCACAGATACGCAGTATTTT
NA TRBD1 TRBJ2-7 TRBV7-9 CASSWQGAPEQYF TGTGCCAGCAGCTGGCAGGGGGCTCCCGAGCAGTACTTC
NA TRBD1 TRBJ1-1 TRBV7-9 CASSAYRGEAFF TGTGCCAGCAGCGCCTACAGGGGTGAAGCTTTCTTT
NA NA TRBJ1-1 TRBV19 CASSGLPGDRNTEAFF TGTGCCAGTAGTGGACTTCCAGGGGATCGGAACACTGAAGCTTTCTTT
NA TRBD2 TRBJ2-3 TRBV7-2 CASSRNGLAGTTSTDTQYF TGTGCCAGCAGCCGGAATGGACTAGCGGGAACCACTAGCACAGATACGCAGTATTTT
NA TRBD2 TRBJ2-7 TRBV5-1 CASSQTSGRGVGYEQYF TGCGCCAGCAGTCAGACTAGCGGGAGAGGAGTCGGCTACGAGCAGTACTTC
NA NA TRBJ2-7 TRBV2 CASSEPGAYEQYF TGTGCCAGCAGTGAGCCGGGAGCCTACGAGCAGTACTTC
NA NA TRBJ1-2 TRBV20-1 CSASPPTNNYGYTF TGCAGTGCTAGTCCCCCGACAAATAACTATGGCTACACCTTC
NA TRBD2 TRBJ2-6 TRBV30 CAWGGRSGALSGANVLTF TGTGCCTGGGGAGGACGCAGCGGGGCCCTCTCTGGGGCCAACGTCCTGACTTTC
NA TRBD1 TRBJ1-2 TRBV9 CASSVDRGYYGYTF TGTGCCAGCAGCGTAGACAGGGGCTACTATGGCTACACCTTC
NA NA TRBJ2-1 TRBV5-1 CASSLDSVTSSYNEQFF TGCGCCAGCAGCTTGGATTCTGTGACTAGCTCCTACAATGAGCAGTTCTTC